The following is a T cell receptor beta chain sequence with its context. These data belong to a study of blood T cell repertoires in COVID-19. Whole-study context: PBMCs, B-cell-depleted T cells, or T cells provided the cDNA or gDNA that made up the material.

TCRdb's copy holds only in-frame clones and misses some; the assay was immunoSEQ multiplex PCR. The data show about 240,000 clones, around 88% seen once. Enrolled through a virtual design, the participants were between roughly 18 and 95 years of age and came from about two dozen US areas. Clinical histories supplied by participants themselves formed the basis of cohort assignment. The recovered donors of Cohort 3 showed two negative PCRs, clearance, or symptom resolution. Germline CDR1 is MNHEY and CDR2 is SVGEGT. The CDR3 is made up of 12 amino acids. Trimming removed 5 bases at V and 12 bases at J, with 14 bases between.

The clonotype was recovered from a woman aged 25-40 years who had recovered from COVID-19. Sequences were obtained from PBMCs or T cells enriched from blood (not recorded which). The V gene is TRBV6-2 or TRBV6-3, the J gene TRBJ2-1, with D unresolved. This CDR3 reads CASSHRPRGQFF. The DNA for the CDR3 is TGTGCCAGCAGTCACCGACCTAGAGGGCAGTTCTTC.